This TCR beta chain came from a study of blood T cell repertoires in COVID-19. As for the study in general: PBMCs, B-cell-depleted T cells, or T cells provided the cDNA or gDNA that made up the material.

Sequencing was performed with immunoSEQ multiplex PCR; in TCRdb, only in-frame clones are kept and a portion is missing. The top ten hold 5.5% of the sample, which has 95,000 to 150,000 clones, around 70% seen once. The germline V gene has CDR1 SGHTA and CDR2 FQGTGA. V lost 3 bases and J lost 0; bases outside the gene matches: 1. There are 15 residues in the CDR3. This clone was observed a few times. The chain links TRBV7-3 to TRBJ2-3; 9 nucleotides match TRBD2. Sequencing was carried out using peripheral blood. This TCR came from a man in his fifties or sixties with acute or convalescent COVID-19. CDR3 nucleotide sequence: TGTGCCAGCAGCTTTGCGGGGGGGAGCACAGATACGCAGTATTTT. Protein: CASSFAGGSTDTQYF.